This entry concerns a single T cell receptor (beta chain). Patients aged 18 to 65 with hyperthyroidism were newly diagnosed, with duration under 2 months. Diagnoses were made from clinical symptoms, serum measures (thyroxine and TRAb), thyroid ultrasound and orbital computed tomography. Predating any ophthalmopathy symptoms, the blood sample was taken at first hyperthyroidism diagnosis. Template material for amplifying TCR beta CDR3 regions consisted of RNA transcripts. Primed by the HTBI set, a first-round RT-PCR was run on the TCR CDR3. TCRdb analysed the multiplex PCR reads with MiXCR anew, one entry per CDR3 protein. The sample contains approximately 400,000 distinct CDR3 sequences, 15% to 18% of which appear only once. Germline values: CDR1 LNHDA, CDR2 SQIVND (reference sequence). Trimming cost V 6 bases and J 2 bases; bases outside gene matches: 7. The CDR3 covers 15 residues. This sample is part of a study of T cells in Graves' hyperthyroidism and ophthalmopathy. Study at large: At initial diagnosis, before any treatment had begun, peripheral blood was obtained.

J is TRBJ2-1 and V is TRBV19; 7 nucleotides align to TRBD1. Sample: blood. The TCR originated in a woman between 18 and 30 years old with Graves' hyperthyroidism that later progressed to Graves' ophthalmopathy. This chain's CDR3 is CASSIRGWTYNEQFF. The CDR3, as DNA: TGTGCCAGTAGCATCAGGGGGTGGACCTACAATGAGCAGTTCTTC.